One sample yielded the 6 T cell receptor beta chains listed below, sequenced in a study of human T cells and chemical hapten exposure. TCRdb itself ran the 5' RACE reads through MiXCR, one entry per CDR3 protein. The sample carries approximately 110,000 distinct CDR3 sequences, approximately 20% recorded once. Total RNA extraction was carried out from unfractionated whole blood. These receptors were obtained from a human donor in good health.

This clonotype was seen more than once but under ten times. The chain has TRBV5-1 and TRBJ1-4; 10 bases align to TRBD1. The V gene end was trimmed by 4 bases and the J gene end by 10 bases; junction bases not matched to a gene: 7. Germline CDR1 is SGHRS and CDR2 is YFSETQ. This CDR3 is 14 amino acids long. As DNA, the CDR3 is TGCGCCAGCAGCGGGGGACAGGGGAACCCAAAACTGTTTTTT. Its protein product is CASSGGQGNPKLFF.

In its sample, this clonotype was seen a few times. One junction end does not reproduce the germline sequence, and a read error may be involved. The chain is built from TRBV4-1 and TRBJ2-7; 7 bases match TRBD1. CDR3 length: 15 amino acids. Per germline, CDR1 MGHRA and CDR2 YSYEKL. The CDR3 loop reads CASSQPGQLFYGQYF. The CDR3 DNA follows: TGCGCCAGCAGCCAACCGGGACAGCTATTCTACGGGCAGTACTTC.

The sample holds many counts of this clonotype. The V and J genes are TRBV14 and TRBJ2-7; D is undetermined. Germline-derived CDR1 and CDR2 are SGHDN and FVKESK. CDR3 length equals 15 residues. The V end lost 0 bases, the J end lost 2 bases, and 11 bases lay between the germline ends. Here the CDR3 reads CASSQDQYSPYEQYF. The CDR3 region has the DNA TGTGCCAGCAGCCAAGACCAGTACAGTCCCTACGAGCAGTACTTC.

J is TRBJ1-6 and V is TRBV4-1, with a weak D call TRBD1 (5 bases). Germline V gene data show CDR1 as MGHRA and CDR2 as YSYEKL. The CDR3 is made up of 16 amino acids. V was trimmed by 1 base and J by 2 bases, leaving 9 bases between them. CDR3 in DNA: TGCGCCAGCAGCCAAGTCCCGGGACCCTATAATTCACCCCTCCACTTT. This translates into CASSQVPGPYNSPLHF.

The CDR3 DNA sequence: TGTGCCAGCAGTTTATGGTCTGGGTCCGGGAGCAATCAGCCCCAGCATTTT. Translation: CASSLWSGSGSNQPQHF. V usage is TRBV28 and J usage is TRBJ1-5; D is unresolved. The CDR3 is 17 residues long. Germline-derived CDR1 and CDR2 are MDHEN and SYDVKM. Trimming left V 0 bases short and J 1 base short, with 13 bases between.

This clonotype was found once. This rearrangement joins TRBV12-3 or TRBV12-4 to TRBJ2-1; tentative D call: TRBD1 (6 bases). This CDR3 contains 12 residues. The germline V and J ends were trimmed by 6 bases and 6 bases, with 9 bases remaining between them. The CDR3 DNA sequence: TGTGCCAGCAGCCGGGACACCAATGAGCAGTTCTTC. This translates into CASSRDTNEQFF.